This T cell receptor beta chain was retrieved from a study of blood T cell repertoires in COVID-19 (dated by TCRdb to the early 2020s). Background for the entire study: The collaborator samples originated in the United States, Italy and Spain and spanned the acute and convalescent phases of COVID-19. The prospective study material was composed of cDNA or gDNA derived from T cells, B-cell-depleted T cells, or PBMCs. The dataset comprised deeply sampled blood TCRbeta repertoires from subjects exposed to, actively infected with, or recovered from COVID-19. A freely available public database, intended as a resource for researchers studying the immune response to SARS-CoV-2, is where the repertoires were released. Samples came from the ongoing ImmuneRACE study (first 160 participants) plus 1,254 subjects from 6 global collaborators. Nearly every sample came with metadata listing a de-identified subject ID, COVID-19 status, age in years and sex. Where available, HLA class I and class II types were taken from metadata supplied by the sample provider and were not determined by assay-based typing. Study-wide findings and limitations: The amount of clinical and demographic metadata varied by source and participant and was provided uncurated.

In the prospective study, participants were about 18 to 95 years old, resided in about two dozen geographic areas of the United States, and were enrolled through a virtual design. Cohort assignment in the prospective study relied on participant-reported clinical history from a screening survey and a study questionnaire. For ImmuneRACE Cohort 3, a participant was defined as recovered based on two consecutive negative NP/OP PCR tests, clearance by a healthcare professional, or resolution of symptoms. Mobile phlebotomists in the prospective study collected whole blood, serum and a nasopharyngeal or oropharyngeal swab from every participant. Over a roughly 2-month period, participants in the prospective study had the option of providing additional blood draws and questionnaires. Before DNA extraction, prospective study blood samples were shipped either frozen or at room temperature. To note about this clone: Its antigen is still unknown. There are no base qualities to consult, and no much larger clone falls within one base.

The junction carries 10 bases between V and J, which are trimmed by 0 bases and 4 bases respectively. Spanning cysteine to phenylalanine, the CDR3 consists of 14 amino acids. Only the CDR3 part of the read is kept: 42 bases, read in frame from the first base. The germline V gene yields SGHRS for CDR1 and YFSETQ for CDR2. The immunoSEQ Assay, a bias-controlled multiplex PCR, was used to amplify TCRbeta CDR3 regions from genomic DNA. The source study handled its data this way. The number of nucleated cells in each sample was estimated by amplification of reference gene primers within the assay. Sequence reads were collapsed and filtered to measure the absolute abundance of every unique TCRbeta CDR3 rearrangement. For each sample, productive Simpson clonality was calculated as the square root of Simpson's diversity index across productive rearrangements. TCRdb provides this immuneACCESS table in a form limited to in-frame rearrangements. Some clones are lacking; in checked studies, under half of them reflect an unresolved V gene, and why the rest are absent is not known. The DNA gave D and trimming, while V, J and clone size come from that table. The sample table holds around 130,000 clones, of which roughly 90% were seen once. The biggest ten clones account for under 2.5% of the sample.

The sequenced sample consisted of PBMCs or T cells enriched from blood (not recorded which). This sequence was found in a woman aged 45-65 years who had recovered from COVID-19. Here the chain combines TRBV5-1 and TRBJ1-1, with an unclear D gene assignment. The CDR3 has the sequence CASSLENGITEAFF. The nucleotide sequence is TGCGCCAGCAGCTTGGAGAACGGGATCACTGAAGCTTTCTTT.